Following are 3 T cell receptor beta chains from one sample sequenced in a study of cytomegalovirus exposure and HLA in healthy donors. Use of 60 Vbeta and 13 Jbeta primers characterized the PCR. TCRdb's copy holds only in-frame clones and misses some; the assay was immunoSEQ multiplex PCR. The sample lists more than 200,000 clones; approximately 70% were seen once. Sequencing was done on a sample of PBMCs. The receptors stem from a man between 35 and 55 years old in good health and CMV-seropositive.

This chain uses TRBV11-2 with TRBJ2-2; 10 bases line up with TRBD1. V was pared by 4 bases and J by 4 bases, with 6 bases of the junction left unmatched. The CDR3 is made up of 16 amino acids. CDR1 is SGHAT, CDR2 FQNNGV, per germline. The CDR3, as DNA: TGTGCCAGCAGCTCAATAAGGACAGGGGGCACCGGGGAGCTGTTTTTT. The encoded protein is CASSSIRTGGTGELFF.

J is TRBJ2-1 and V is TRBV1; the listed D gene, TRBD2, was not tested against the DNA. TRBV1 is a recognized pseudogene. This CDR3 has 16 amino acids. CDR3 loop: CTSSQESRGGWGEQFF. In nucleotides, the CDR3 is TGCACCAGCAGCCAAGAATCGCGGGGGGGCTGGGGTGAGCAGTTCTTC.

This clone was seen once. The rearrangement uses TRBV4-1 and TRBJ1-3; D is ambiguous. CDR3 length: 17 amino acids. Trimming cost V 0 bases and J 2 bases, with 14 bases left between them. Germline loops: CDR1 MGHRA, CDR2 YSYEKL. The CDR3 region is CASSQDIPKRAGNTIYF. Here the CDR3 DNA reads TGCGCCAGCAGCCAAGATATTCCAAAGAGGGCTGGAAACACCATATATTTT.